A selection of T cell receptor beta chains follows, all from one sample in a study of T cell responses to AZD1222 COVID-19 vaccine. Some clones are missing from TCRdb's copy, which holds only in-frame ones; the method was immunoSEQ multiplex PCR. The sample lists some 180,000 clones, about 90% occurring once. The sequenced sample was peripheral blood, obtained on day 0 of AZD1222 vaccination. These TCRs come from an adult in good health. Both conserved end residues are part of each CDR3. A D gene is named only where the DNA matches it firmly. Rows may omit the clone size; those that give it use once, few, many or a size class.

TRBJ2-1	13	once	TRBV6-2/TRBV6-3	NA	TGTGCCAGCAGTTACCCCCAGGGGACTCGGCCGTTCTTC	CASSYPQGTRPFF
TRBJ1-6	15	NA	TRBV5-4	NA	TGTGCCAGCAGCTTTCGGCAGGGGAGCAATTCACCCCTCCACTTT	CASSFRQGSNSPLHF
TRBJ1-2	15	NA	TRBV19	TRBD1	TGTGCCAGTAGTACCGACTCACAGGGGAGGGATGGCTACACCTTC	CASSTDSQGRDGYTF
TRBJ1-6	15	NA	TRBV3-1/TRBV3-2	NA	TGTGCCAGCAGCCCCTTCTCCAGCGTTGGGTCACCCCTCCACTTT	CASSPFSSVGSPLHF
TRBJ2-5	16	NA	TRBV24-1	TRBD1	TGTGCCACCAGTGATTTCCTGACAGGGGGCCTCGAGACCCAGTACTTC	CATSDFLTGGLETQYF
TRBJ1-3	14	NA	TRBV19	TRBD1	TGTGCCTTTTGGAGGGGGCGGTCTGGAAACACCATATATTTT	CAFWRGRSGNTIYF
TRBJ2-1	13	NA	TRBV18	NA	TGTGCCAGCTCACCACCGGGTGCTGCAGAGCAGTTCTTC	CASSPPGAAEQFF
TRBJ2-7	13	NA	TRBV10-3	TRBD1	TGTGCCACCGGGGGACAGGGGTACTACGAGCAGTACTTC	CATGGQGYYEQYF
TRBJ1-5	15	NA	TRBV18	NA	TGTGCCAGCTCACCGGCCGGGGGAGACAATCAGCCCCAGCATTTT	CASSPAGGDNQPQHF
TRBJ2-5	13	once	TRBV6-5	TRBD1	TGTGCCAGCAGGCTGACAGGGAAAGAGACCCAGTACTTC	CASRLTGKETQYF
TRBJ1-2	11	NA	TRBV28	NA	TGTGCCAGCAGACAGGAATATGGCTACACCTTC	CASRQEYGYTF
TRBJ2-4	11	NA	TRBV20-1	NA	TGCAGTGCTCGCGGATCCAACATTCAGTACTTC	CSARGSNIQYF
TRBJ1-6	17	NA	TRBV30	NA	TGTGCCTGGAGTGTTCGGGGAACGAGCTCCTATAATTCACCCCTCCACTTT	CAWSVRGTSSYNSPLHF
TRBJ2-1	15	NA	TRBV24-1	NA	TGTGCCACCGAGACCCGGGATGGTAGTTTCAATGAGCAGTTCTTC	CATETRDGSFNEQFF
TRBJ1-2	14	NA	TRBV2	TRBD1	TGTGCCAGCAGGGAGCAGGGGGCCGGGGATGGCTACACCTTC	CASREQGAGDGYTF
TRBJ2-6	19	NA	TRBV5-1	NA	TGCGCCAGCGCCTTGCTGGGCTACACTATTTTCTCTGGGGCCAACGTCCTGACTTTC	CASALLGYTIFSGANVLTF
TRBJ1-3	13	NA	TRBV6-6	NA	TGTGCCTGCGAAAGTCCCTCTGGAAACACCATATATTTT	CACESPSGNTIYF
TRBJ2-3	16	NA	TRBV7-9	NA	TGTGCCAGCAGCTTAATGGAGGGGGCTAGCACAGATACGCAGTATTTT	CASSLMEGASTDTQYF
TRBJ2-5	19	NA	TRBV5-1	TRBD2	TGCGCCAGCAGCTTGGGACTAGCGGGAGCTGGGCGTAGGGAAGAGACCCAGTACTTC	CASSLGLAGAGRREETQYF
TRBJ2-3	16	once	TRBV4-3	TRBD2	TGCGCCAGCAGCCAAGACCGGGAGGGGACTACCGGTACGCAGTATTTT	CASSQDREGTTGTQYF
TRBJ2-7	15	NA	TRBV18	NA	TGTGCCAGCTCACCACAGCACGGGAGACCTAACGAGCAGTACTTC	CASSPQHGRPNEQYF
TRBJ2-7	12	NA	TRBV12-3/TRBV12-4	NA	TGTGCCAGCAGTGCGACAGCCTACGAGCAGTACTTC	CASSATAYEQYF
TRBJ2-1	11	once	TRBV20-1	NA	TGCAGTGCTAGAATTTGGCGGGAGCAGTTCTTC	CSARIWREQFF
TRBJ1-5	16	NA	TRBV3-1/TRBV3-2	NA	TGTGCCAGCAGCCAAGGCTCGGCAGGGCCCAGACAGCCCCAGCATTTT	CASSQGSAGPRQPQHF
TRBJ2-7	13	NA	TRBV6-2/TRBV6-3	TRBD2	TGTGCCAGCAGTCCCAGCGGGAGCACCGAGCAGTACTTC	CASSPSGSTEQYF
TRBJ1-2	15	NA	TRBV3-1/TRBV3-2	TRBD1	TGTGCCAGCAGCCAGGAAGGGACAGGGCTCTATGGCTACACCTTC	CASSQEGTGLYGYTF
TRBJ2-7	14	many	TRBV7-9	TRBD2	TGTGCCAGCAGCTTACCAGCGGGAGCGGGTGAGCAGTACTTC	CASSLPAGAGEQYF
TRBJ1-1	15	NA	TRBV9	TRBD1	TGTGCCAGCAGCGTAGACCAGGGGGGCTGGCGTGAAGCTTTCTTT	CASSVDQGGWREAFF
TRBJ2-3	14	NA	TRBV7-9	NA	TGTGCCAGCAGCTTGGGACCTCCAACAGATACGCAGTATTTT	CASSLGPPTDTQYF
TRBJ2-3	15	NA	TRBV5-1	TRBD2	TGCGCCAGCAGCATTACAGCGGGGTACACAGATACGCAGTATTTT	CASSITAGYTDTQYF
TRBJ1-5	15	NA	TRBV28	NA	TGTGCCAGCAGACAAGCGGGGGGTAGCAATCAGCCCCAGCATTTT	CASRQAGGSNQPQHF
TRBJ1-3	16	NA	TRBV30	TRBD1	TGTGCCTGGAGTGTACGGGGACAGGGGTCGGGAAACACCATATATTTT	CAWSVRGQGSGNTIYF